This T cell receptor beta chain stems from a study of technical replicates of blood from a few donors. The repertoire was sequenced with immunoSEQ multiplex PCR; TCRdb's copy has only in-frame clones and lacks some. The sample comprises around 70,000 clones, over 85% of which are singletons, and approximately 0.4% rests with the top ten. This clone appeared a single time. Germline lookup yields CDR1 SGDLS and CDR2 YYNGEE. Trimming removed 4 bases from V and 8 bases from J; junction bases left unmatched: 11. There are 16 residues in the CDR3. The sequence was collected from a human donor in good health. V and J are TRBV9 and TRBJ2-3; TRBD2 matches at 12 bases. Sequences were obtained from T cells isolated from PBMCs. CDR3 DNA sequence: TGTGCCAGCAGCCCCAGGACTAGCGGGAATAGTCCTACGCAGTATTTT. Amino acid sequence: CASSPRTSGNSPTQYF.